Presented here are 28 T cell receptor beta chains from one specimen sequenced in a study of blood T cell repertoires in COVID-19. Generated by immunoSEQ multiplex PCR, the TCRdb table keeps only in-frame clones and is missing some. The sample gives about 120,000 clones, 75% to 85% of which show up once; 37% is in the top ten. Sequenced input: peripheral blood. Receptors originate from a man aged 35 to 55 with active or convalescent COVID-19.

This clone turned up a few times. The CDR3 DNA is TGCGCCAGCAGCCCCGGGACAGGCGCGGCCTATGGCTACACCTTC. Its protein is CASSPGTGAAYGYTF. This rearrangement joins TRBV4-3 to TRBJ1-2, with TRBD1 matching 8 bases. Germline V gene data show CDR1 as LGHNA and CDR2 as YSLEER. This CDR3 comprises 15 residues. After removal of 4 bases from V and 4 bases from J, the junction contained 8 bases not matched to a gene.

The rearrangement joins TRBV5-6 to TRBJ1-1; 9 nucleotides match TRBD1. Germline CDR1 and CDR2: SGHDT and YYEEEE. Trimming removed 0 bases from V and 0 bases from J; junction bases left unmatched: 9. The CDR3 has 18 residues. Here the CDR3 reads CASSLAGTGPRMNTEAFF. CDR3 bases: TGTGCCAGCAGCTTGGCCGGGACAGGGCCTAGGATGAACACTGAAGCTTTCTTT.

The rearrangement uses TRBV5-6 and TRBJ1-5, with TRBD1 matching 8 bases. This CDR3 spans 15 amino acids. The J segment lost 7 bases and the V segment lost 5 bases, leaving 11 bases of the junction unmatched. Per the germline V gene, CDR1 is SGHDT and CDR2 is YYEEEE. The CDR3 DNA is TGTGCCAGCAGTTTGAGGACCGGGACAGGACAGCCCCAGCATTTT. Translating gives CASSLRTGTGQPQHF.

The chain combines TRBV19 with TRBJ2-1, with 8 bases that match TRBD2. CDR1 is LNHDA, CDR2 SQIVND, per germline (reference sequence). The CDR3 runs to 17 residues. V lost 5 bases and J lost 2; bases outside the gene matches: 11. CDR3 in amino acids: CASSPFFSGRAYNEQFF. The CDR3, as DNA: TGTGCCAGTAGTCCCTTCTTTTCCGGGAGGGCCTACAATGAGCAGTTCTTC. Full variable domain (rest looked up from reference TRBV19 and TRBJ2-1): DGGITQSPKYLFRKEGQNVTLSCEQNLNHDAMYWYRQDPGQGLRLIYYSQIVNDFQKGDIAEGYSVSREKKESFPLTVTSAQKNPTAFYLCASSPFFSGRAYNEQFFGPGTRLTVL.

This chain uses TRBV4-2 with TRBJ1-2; no reliable D call. Germline V gene lookup returns CDR1 LGHNA and CDR2 YNFKEQ. This CDR3 region has 15 residues. V shed 1 base and J shed 0 bases, with 9 bases lying between them. The CDR3: CASSQASDSNYGYTF. In nucleotides, the CDR3 is TGTGCCAGCAGCCAAGCATCAGACTCTAACTATGGCTACACCTTC.

The sample holds one count of this clone. The genes are TRBV30 and TRBJ2-1; a possible D gene is TRBD1 (5 bases). Looked up from germline, CDR1 is GTSNPN and CDR2 is SVGIG (reference sequence). CDR3 length equals 13 residues. V shed 2 bases and J shed 10 bases, with 15 bases lying between them. Here the CDR3 DNA reads TGTGCCTGGAGTCCCCGGCCGGACACCGAGCAGTTCTTC. This codes for CAWSPRPDTEQFF.

The chain recombines TRBV7-9 with TRBJ2-2; 10 positions agree with TRBD2. After removal of 4 bases from V and 5 bases from J, the junction contained 10 bases not matched to a gene. The CDR3 runs to 17 residues. The germline CDR1 and CDR2 sequences are SEHNR and FQNEAQ (reference sequence). CDR3 region: CASSSHLASGSTGELFF. The CDR3 DNA is TGTGCCAGCAGCTCCCATCTGGCTAGCGGGAGTACCGGGGAGCTGTTTTTT.

V is TRBV18 and J is TRBJ2-1, with 7 bases aligning to TRBD1. The V and J ends lost 2 bases and 1 base, in that order; junction bases with no gene match: 11. The CDR3 is 18 residues long. Looked up from germline, CDR1 is KGHSH and CDR2 is LQKENI. In nucleotides, the CDR3 is TGTGCCAGCTCACCATTTAACAGGGGCGGATTGTCCTACAATGAGCAGTTCTTC. Translation gives CASSPFNRGGLSYNEQFF.

J is TRBJ2-2 and V is TRBV9; D possibly corresponds to TRBD2 (7 bases). With 2 bases removed from V and 5 bases from J, the gap between germline ends came to 16 bases. In germline, CDR1 is SGDLS, CDR2 YYNGEE. The CDR3 spans 16 residues. This CDR3 reads CASSVTGGGGTGELFF. Written as DNA, the CDR3 is TGTGCCAGCAGCGTTACGGGGGGCGGAGGTACCGGGGAGCTGTTTTTT.

This chain links TRBV9 with TRBJ2-5, with TRBD1 as a possible D gene (6 bases). V gave up 4 bases and J gave up 0 bases, with 16 bases separating them. This CDR3 is 16 amino acids long. CDR1 and CDR2 from the germline V gene are SGDLS and YYNGEE. CDR3 DNA sequence: TGTGCCAGCAGCCCTGGGATCAGGGACAACCAAGAGACCCAGTACTTC. Its protein is CASSPGIRDNQETQYF.

The CDR3: CASSGQSYEQYF. In DNA form, the CDR3 reads TGTGCCAGTAGTGGACAGTCTTACGAGCAGTACTTC. The chain links TRBV19 to TRBJ2-7, with D possibly matching TRBD1 (6 bases). Germline V CDR1 and CDR2: LNHDA, SQIVND (reference sequence). The CDR3 spans 12 residues. Trimming stripped 5 bases from V and 4 bases from J, with 9 bases between.

The chain couples TRBV5-1 to TRBJ2-3; D call uncertain. CDR1 and CDR2 from the germline V gene are SGHRS and YFSETQ. V lost 1 base and J 6 bases, leaving 9 bases between the germline ends. The CDR3 runs 13 residues. CDR3 nucleotide sequence: TGCGCCAGCAGCTTGACTCAACGGGATACGCAGTATTTT. This translates into CASSLTQRDTQYF.

This sequence joins TRBV30 and TRBJ1-2; 8 nucleotides agree with TRBD1. In germline, CDR1 is GTSNPN, CDR2 SVGIG (reference sequence). V shed 2 bases, J shed 8 bases, and the junction held 7 bases outside the gene matches. This CDR3 is built from 13 residues. The DNA for the CDR3 is TGTGCCTGGAGTTCAGGGGGCCCGGCCGGCTACACCTTC. Its translation is CAWSSGGPAGYTF.

The J gene is TRBJ2-1, the V gene TRBV4-2; a possible D gene is TRBD1 (6 bases). The germline V gene encodes CDR1 LGHNA and CDR2 YNFKEQ. V was shortened by 6 bases and J by 1 base, with 19 bases between the two germline ends. This CDR3 comprises 17 residues. DNA of the CDR3: TGTGCCAGCAGAGGGTCACGGCAGGGGAGTTCCTACAATGAGCAGTTCTTC. Amino acids: CASRGSRQGSSYNEQFF.

This clone occurred a few times. The rearrangement joins TRBV30 to TRBJ2-5; D is uncertain. Trimming stripped 0 bases from V and 8 bases from J, with 16 bases between. Germline V gene data show CDR1 as GTSNPN and CDR2 as SVGIG (reference sequence). The CDR3 runs 14 residues. CDR3 protein: CAWSVLSYPRTQYF. In DNA form, the CDR3 reads TGTGCCTGGAGTGTACTCTCCTACCCGAGAACCCAGTACTTC.

The chain uses TRBV27 and TRBJ1-6; D ambiguous. The CDR3 extends over 16 amino acids. The V end was cut by 5 bases, the J end by 9 bases, with 20 bases between. Germline V gene data show CDR1 as MNHEY and CDR2 as SMNVEV (reference sequence). CDR3 in amino acids: CASSPQRPVEVSPLHF. CDR3 sequence (DNA): TGTGCCAGCAGTCCTCAGCGACCCGTGGAGGTTTCACCCCTCCACTTT.

The chain has TRBV7-3 and TRBJ2-3, with a possible D match to TRBD2 (7 bases). CDR3 length: 15 amino acids. The germline V gene has CDR1 SGHTA and CDR2 FQGTGA. V was shortened by 3 bases and J by 5 bases, with 15 bases between the two germline ends. The CDR3 DNA reads TGTGCCAGCAGCTTCTCGGGGGGCCGGAAAGATACGCAGTATTTT. It codes for CASSFSGGRKDTQYF.

The gene calls are TRBV6-6 and TRBJ1-1; 9 positions match TRBD1. V shed 10 bases and J 3 bases; nucleotides not matched to a gene: 15. Germline V lookup: CDR1 MNHNY, CDR2 SVGAGI (reference sequence). The CDR3 covers 16 residues. In nucleotides, the CDR3 is TGTGCCACCAGGACGCCGGGACAGGGTCTCTACACTGAAGCTTTCTTT. Translating it yields CATRTPGQGLYTEAFF.

The J gene is TRBJ1-2, the V gene TRBV3-1 (or the pseudogene TRBV3-2), with TRBD1 matching over 7 bases. This CDR3 contains 19 residues. Trimming removed 3 bases from V and 0 bases from J; junction bases left unmatched: 16. Per germline, CDR1 LGHDT and CDR2 YNNKEL (reference sequence). The CDR3 nucleotides read TGTGCCAGCAGCCATGTGGCCGGGACAGCCGGGCCCTCTAACTATGGCTACACCTTC. Amino acids: CASSHVAGTAGPSNYGYTF.

This chain uses TRBV12-3 or TRBV12-4 with TRBJ2-5; weak D call: TRBD1 (6 bases). Trimming cost V 3 bases and J 4 bases, with 9 bases left between them. This CDR3 is built from 13 residues. CDR3 protein: CASSFTTGETQYF. The CDR3 bases are TGTGCCAGCAGTTTCACGACAGGAGAGACCCAGTACTTC.

The genes are TRBV6-1 and TRBJ1-2; D possibly corresponds to TRBD1 (6 bases). CDR3 length: 14 amino acids. V was trimmed by 1 base and J by 7 bases, leaving 13 bases between them. Germline V gene data show CDR1 as MNHNS and CDR2 as SASEGT. The CDR3 protein is CASSEGGGGFGYTF. The CDR3, as DNA: TGTGCCAGCAGTGAAGGAGGGGGGGGGTTTGGCTACACCTTC.

This clone was recorded a few times. The V gene is TRBV2, the J gene TRBJ1-2; TRBD1 agrees at 10 bases. Germline values: CDR1 SNHLY, CDR2 FYNNEI. CDR3 length: 15 amino acids. V lost 5 bases and J lost 6; bases outside the gene matches: 9. The CDR3 reads CASSFSTGGTNGYTF. CDR3 sequence (DNA): TGTGCCAGCAGTTTTTCGACAGGGGGCACTAATGGCTACACCTTC. Based on the CDR3 plus reference TRBV2 and TRBJ1-2, the full variable domain is EPEVTQTPSHQVTQMGQEVILRCVPISNHLYFYWYRQILGQKVEFLVSFYNNEISEKSEIFDDQFSVERPDGSNFTLKIRSTKLEDSAMYFCASSFSTGGTNGYTFGSGTRLTVV.

The V gene is TRBV28, the J gene TRBJ2-2, with D maybe TRBD2 (5 bases). Trimming stripped 8 bases from V and 6 bases from J, with 10 bases between. CDR3 length: 12 residues. Germline CDR1 reads MDHEN; CDR2 reads SYDVKM. CDR3: CASRLAAGELFF. Here the CDR3 DNA reads TGTGCCAGCCGGCTAGCCGCCGGGGAGCTGTTTTTT.

The chain recombines TRBV9 with TRBJ1-6; 7 nucleotides agree with TRBD1. CDR1 is SGDLS, CDR2 YYNGEE, per germline. Unmatched junction bases numbered 5, after V lost 1 base and J lost 7 bases. This CDR3 region has 15 residues. The CDR3: CASSVTGTDNSPLHF. CDR3 in DNA: TGTGCCAGCAGCGTAACCGGGACAGACAATTCACCCCTCCACTTT.

V and J are TRBV10-3 and TRBJ2-1, with TRBD1 matching 7 bases. J gave up 7 bases and V 4 bases, and 7 bases lay outside the gene matches. Germline loops: CDR1 ENHRY, CDR2 SYGVKD. The CDR3 length is 14 residues. The CDR3 protein is CAISGQGRPNEQFF. In nucleotides, the CDR3 is TGTGCCATCAGTGGACAGGGAAGGCCGAATGAGCAGTTCTTC.

V and J are TRBV4-1 and TRBJ2-2; 7 bases map to TRBD1. Trimming at V came to 4 bases and at J to 6 bases, leaving 14 bases not matched to a gene. The CDR3 runs to 17 residues. CDR1 MGHRA and CDR2 YSYEKL come from the germline V gene. The CDR3 DNA sequence: TGCGCCAGCAGCCCGGCCATAGGGGGCCCAAGGGCCGGGGAGCTGTTTTTT. It is translated as CASSPAIGGPRAGELFF.

This clone was detected once. The V gene is TRBV5-5, the J gene TRBJ2-3, with 9 positions matching TRBD1. The CDR3 loop spans 14 amino acids. Germline-derived CDR1 and CDR2 are SGHKS and YYEKEE (reference sequence). Trimming at V came to 1 base and at J to 6 bases, leaving 3 bases not matched to a gene. For the CDR3, the DNA is TGTGCCAGCAGCTTGTACAGGGGGCCTGATACGCAGTATTTT. Translation gives CASSLYRGPDTQYF.

About this clone: The same CDR3 is also encoded by other DNA sequences in this sample. The chain recombines TRBV5-1 with TRBJ2-1; 8 nucleotides agree with TRBD1. Looked up from germline, CDR1 is SGHRS and CDR2 is YFSETQ. V trimming: 3 bases; J trimming: 5 bases; junction bases outside the gene matches: 1. The CDR3 totals 13 residues. CDR3 in amino acids: CASSSTGDNEQFF. The CDR3 bases are TGCGCCAGCAGCTCGACAGGGGACAATGAGCAGTTCTTC.